This T cell receptor (beta chain) was sequenced in a study of shared T cell receptors in the human thymus. The data were produced by immunoSEQ multiplex PCR, yet TCRdb's version contains in-frame clones alone and is incomplete. The sample lists roughly 660,000 clones; around nine tenths were seen once. Trimming removed 7 bases at V and 2 bases at J, with 15 bases between. Germline V gene data show CDR1 as SNHLY and CDR2 as FYNNEI. This CDR3 comprises 15 residues. The same data also contributed to another study, on human thymus T cells. In that study: Overlap was high between thymic repertoires from unrelated individuals, as reported in related research.

Sample: thymocytes. The TCR originated in a boy less than two years old with a congenital heart defect. The chain uses TRBV2 and TRBJ1-5; no clear D gene. In DNA form, the CDR3 reads TGTGCCAGCACCATGGAGGGAGTGGGCAATCAGCCCCAGCATTTT. Translating it yields CASTMEGVGNQPQHF.